This T cell receptor beta chain appears in the sequencing data of a study of tumor-infiltrating lymphocytes in primary liver carcinoma. This clonotype was found many times. The researchers obtained blood RNA from unsorted whole blood and also extracted germline DNA. The investigators made TCR beta cDNA from about 500 ng total RNA, using a constant-region primer. Library construction for TCR beta comprised three nested multiplex PCR rounds performed with slightly modified ARM-PCR. The first two PCR rounds used TRBV1-TRBV30 forward primers with a C-beta reverse primer, around 10 cycles each. Using its own MiXCR run on the multiplex PCR reads, TCRdb lists one record per CDR3 protein. The sample has hundreds of thousands of distinct CDR3 sequences, approximately 54% seen once. Germline values: CDR1 SQVTM, CDR2 ANQGSEA. Trimming took off 3 bases at V and 0 bases at J, with 11 bases between the two ends. CDR3 length equals 14 residues.

The rearrangement uses TRBV29-1 and TRBJ1-1, with D unclear. Sequencing input: peripheral blood. This TCR came from a woman in her 30s with primary liver carcinoma and hepatitis B virus infection. The CDR3 DNA follows: TGCAGCGTTGAGAGGGCCAACATGAACACTGAAGCTTTCTTT. Its translation is CSVERANMNTEAFF.